This is a list of T cell receptor beta chains from one sample in a study of a mutant IDH1 vaccine in newly diagnosed glioma. Which antigens these TCRs recognize remains unknown. Sequencing used immunoSEQ multiplex PCR; TCRdb keeps in-frame clones, though not all of them. The table records tens of thousands of clones, 81% of them present only once. This material consisted of PBMCs, taken from a glioma patient whose treatment included an IDH1 peptide vaccine. The receptors stem from a man aged 35 to 55 with glioma. Both conserved end residues are part of each CDR3. A D gene is named only where the DNA matches it firmly. A clone size is listed for some rows: how often the clone was seen (once, few, many), or a class if it is expanded.

length	V	J	size	D	CDR3	DNA
15	TRBV28	TRBJ2-2	-	-	CASSFLWGSHGELFF	TGTGCCAGCAGTTTCCTGTGGGGTAGTCACGGGGAGCTGTTTTTT
15	TRBV6-6	TRBJ2-7	-	TRBD2	CASSRQRGTYYEQYF	TGTGCCAGCAGCCGTCAGCGGGGGACCTACTACGAGCAGTACTTC
12	TRBV30	TRBJ2-7	-	-	CAWSKEGYEQYF	TGTGCCTGGAGTAAGGAAGGCTACGAGCAGTACTTC
13	TRBV5-6	TRBJ1-2	-	-	CASSLVIPSGYTF	TGTGCCAGCAGCTTGGTTATACCCTCTGGCTACACCTTC
14	TRBV18	TRBJ2-7	-	TRBD1	CASRPLGQTYEQYF	TGTGCCAGCCGACCATTGGGACAGACCTACGAGCAGTACTTC
16	TRBV29-1	TRBJ1-6	-	-	CSVEDLVSSYNSPLHF	TGCAGCGTTGAGGACTTGGTGAGCTCCTATAATTCACCCCTCCACTTT
11	TRBV10-3	TRBJ2-7	-	-	CAISDPYEQYF	TGTGCCATCAGTGACCCCTACGAGCAGTACTTC
15	TRBV19	TRBJ2-7	-	-	CASSHPDISGDEQYF	TGTGCCAGTAGCCATCCGGACATATCCGGCGACGAGCAGTACTTC
13	TRBV19	TRBJ1-1	-	-	CASSIKIGTEAFF	TGTGCCAGTAGTATCAAGATAGGCACTGAAGCTTTCTTT
14	TRBV6-5	TRBJ2-3	-	TRBD1	CASSSTGSSDTQYF	TGTGCCAGCAGTTCGACAGGGTCTAGCGATACGCAGTATTTT
14	TRBV4-3	TRBJ2-5	-	-	CASSQEVGGKTQYF	TGCGCCAGCAGCCAAGAAGTTGGGGGAAAGACCCAGTACTTC
15	TRBV5-1	TRBJ1-5	few	TRBD1	CASSLTGTGNQPQHF	TGCGCCAGCAGCTTGACCGGGACAGGCAATCAGCCCCAGCATTTT
13	TRBV11-2	TRBJ1-2	-	-	CASSLDGNYGYTF	TGTGCCAGCAGCTTAGACGGAAACTATGGCTACACCTTC
16	TRBV18	TRBJ2-3	-	-	CASSPTLSAITDTQYF	TGTGCCAGCTCACCTACCCTTAGCGCTATCACAGATACGCAGTATTTT
14	TRBV11-2	TRBJ2-1	-	TRBD1	CASSLGGGFDEQFF	TGTGCCAGCAGCTTAGGAGGGGGCTTCGATGAGCAGTTCTTC
14	TRBV9	TRBJ2-3	-	-	CASSVIGGTDTQYF	TGTGCCAGCAGCGTAATAGGGGGCACAGATACGCAGTATTTT
18	TRBV5-8	TRBJ2-6	-	-	CASSLAKFGNSGANVLTF	TGTGCCAGCAGCTTGGCCAAGTTCGGAAACTCTGGGGCCAACGTCCTGACTTTC
16	TRBV4-1	TRBJ2-7	-	TRBD2	CASSQGHRLATDEQYF	TGCGCCAGCAGCCAAGGACACCGACTAGCAACCGACGAGCAGTATTTC
16	TRBV4-3	TRBJ2-1	-	TRBD2	CASSQGSLAGVGEQFF	TGCGCCAGCAGCCAAGGTAGCCTAGCGGGAGTGGGTGAGCAGTTCTTC
15	TRBV30	TRBJ2-3	once	TRBD1	CAWRKGTGARNTQYF	TGTGCCTGGAGAAAAGGGACAGGGGCTAGAAATACGCAGTATTTT
16	TRBV6-5	TRBJ2-2	-	-	CASSYSAKSNTGELFF	TGTGCCAGCAGTTACTCGGCCAAATCGAACACCGGGGAGCTGTTTTTT
15	TRBV6-6	TRBJ2-7	-	TRBD1	CASSYSRDRSYEQYF	TGTGCCAGCAGTTACTCGAGGGACAGATCCTACGAGCAGTACTTC
14	TRBV10-3	TRBJ2-3	once	TRBD2	CAIGAGGRTDTQYF	TGTGCCATCGGAGCGGGGGGGCGCACAGATACGCAGTATTTT
9	TRBV30	TRBJ1-2	-	-	CAGWNGYTF	TGTGCCGGATGGAATGGCTACACCTTC
13	TRBV10-3	TRBJ1-2	-	-	CAISDGENYGYTF	TGTGCCATCAGTGATGGAGAGAACTATGGCTACACCTTC
16	TRBV6-4	TRBJ2-6	once	TRBD1	CASSPQGASGANVLTF	TGTGCCAGCAGTCCACAGGGGGCCTCTGGGGCCAACGTCCTGACTTTC
15	TRBV7-9	TRBJ2-3	-	-	CASSRLGSGTDTQYF	TGTGCCAGCAGCCGCCTCGGATCGGGCACAGATACGCAGTATTTT